The T cell receptor (beta chain) under discussion was sequenced for a study of blood T cell repertoires in COVID-19. This CDR3 is built from 15 residues. Trimming left V 1 base short and J 5 bases short, with 13 bases between. In germline, CDR1 is LNHDA, CDR2 SQIVND (reference sequence). How the authors handled the data: Estimation of nucleated cell counts was performed using reference gene primer amplification. This table comes from immunoSEQ multiplex PCR, and its TCRdb copy is limited to in-frame clones, with some not included. The V and J calls and clone size come from that table; D and trimming were worked out from the DNA. Among approximately 150,000 clones listed, about nine tenths were seen once.

The specimen was peripheral blood. This chain links TRBV19 with TRBJ2-3, with D possibly TRBD2 on 6 matching bases. The sequence was obtained from a man at least 80 years old with acute or convalescent COVID-19. DNA of the CDR3: TGTGCCAGTAGTATAGTGGGACTCGCAAAAGATACGCAGTATTTT. As protein: CASSIVGLAKDTQYF.